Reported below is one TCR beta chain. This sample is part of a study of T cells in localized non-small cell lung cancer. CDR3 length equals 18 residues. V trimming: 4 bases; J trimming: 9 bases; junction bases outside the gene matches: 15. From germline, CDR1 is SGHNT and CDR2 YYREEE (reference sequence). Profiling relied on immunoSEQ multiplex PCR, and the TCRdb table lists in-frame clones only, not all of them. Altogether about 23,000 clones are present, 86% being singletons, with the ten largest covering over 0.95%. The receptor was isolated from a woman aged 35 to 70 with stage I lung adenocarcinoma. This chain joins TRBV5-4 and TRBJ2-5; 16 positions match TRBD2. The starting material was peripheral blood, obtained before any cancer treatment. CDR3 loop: CASSRGTSGGDPGRAQYF. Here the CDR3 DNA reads TGTGCCAGCAGCCGCGGGACTAGCGGGGGGGATCCTGGGAGGGCCCAGTACTTC.